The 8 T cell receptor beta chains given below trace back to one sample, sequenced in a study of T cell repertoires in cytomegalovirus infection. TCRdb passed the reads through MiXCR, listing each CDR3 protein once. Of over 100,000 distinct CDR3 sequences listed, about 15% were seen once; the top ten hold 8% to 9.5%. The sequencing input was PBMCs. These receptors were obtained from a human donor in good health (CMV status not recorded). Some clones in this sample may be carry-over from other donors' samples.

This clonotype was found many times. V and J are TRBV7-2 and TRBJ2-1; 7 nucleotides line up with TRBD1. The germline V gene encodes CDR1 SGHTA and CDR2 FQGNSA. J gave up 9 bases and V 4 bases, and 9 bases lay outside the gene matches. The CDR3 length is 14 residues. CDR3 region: CASSSGMTGSEQFF. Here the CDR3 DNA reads TGTGCCAGCAGCTCAGGGATGACAGGGAGTGAGCAGTTCTTC.

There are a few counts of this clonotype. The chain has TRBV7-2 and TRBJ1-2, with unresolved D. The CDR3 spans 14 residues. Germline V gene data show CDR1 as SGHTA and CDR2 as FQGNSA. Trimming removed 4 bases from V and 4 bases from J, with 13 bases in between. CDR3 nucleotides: TGTGCCAGCAGCTCAGAACCGGGCGGCTATGGCTACACCTTC. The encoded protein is CASSSEPGGYGYTF. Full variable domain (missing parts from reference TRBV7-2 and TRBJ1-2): GAGVSQSPSNKVTEKGKDVELRCDPISGHTALYWYRQSLGQGLEFLIYFQGNSAPDKSGLPSDRFSAERTGGSVSTLTIQRTQQEDSAVYLCASSSEPGGYGYTFGSGTRLTVV.

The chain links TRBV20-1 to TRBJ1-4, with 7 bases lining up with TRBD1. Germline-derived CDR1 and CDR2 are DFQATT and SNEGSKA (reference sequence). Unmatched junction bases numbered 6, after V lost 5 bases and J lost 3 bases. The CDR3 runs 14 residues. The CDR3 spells CSASRDSSNEKLFF. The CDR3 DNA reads TGCAGTGCTTCCCGGGACAGCTCTAATGAAAAACTGTTTTTT.

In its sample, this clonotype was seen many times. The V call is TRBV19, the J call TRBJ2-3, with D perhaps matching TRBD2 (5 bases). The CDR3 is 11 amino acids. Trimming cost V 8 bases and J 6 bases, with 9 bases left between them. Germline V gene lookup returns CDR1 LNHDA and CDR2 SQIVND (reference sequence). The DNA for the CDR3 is TGTGCCAGTGAGGGCATGGATACGCAGTATTTT. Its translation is CASEGMDTQYF.

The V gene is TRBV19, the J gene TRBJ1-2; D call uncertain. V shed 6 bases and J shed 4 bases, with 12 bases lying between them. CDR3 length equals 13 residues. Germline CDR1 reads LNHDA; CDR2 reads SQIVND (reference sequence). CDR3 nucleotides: TGTGCCAGTAGGCCCCAGGCGGGCTATGGCTACACCTTC. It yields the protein CASRPQAGYGYTF.

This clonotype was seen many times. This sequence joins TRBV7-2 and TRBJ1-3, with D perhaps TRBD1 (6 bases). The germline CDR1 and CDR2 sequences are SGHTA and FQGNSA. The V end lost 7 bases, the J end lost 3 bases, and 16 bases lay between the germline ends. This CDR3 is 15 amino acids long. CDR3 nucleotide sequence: TGTGCCAGCAACAAAGAGGGGACACTTGGAAACACCATATATTTT. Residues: CASNKEGTLGNTIYF.

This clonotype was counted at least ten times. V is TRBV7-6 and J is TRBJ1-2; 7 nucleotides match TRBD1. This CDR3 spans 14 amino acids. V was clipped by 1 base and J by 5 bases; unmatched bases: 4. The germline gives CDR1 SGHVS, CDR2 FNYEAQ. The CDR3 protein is CASSLDRTGYGYTF. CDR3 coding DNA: TGTGCCAGCAGCTTAGATCGGACAGGTTATGGCTACACCTTC.

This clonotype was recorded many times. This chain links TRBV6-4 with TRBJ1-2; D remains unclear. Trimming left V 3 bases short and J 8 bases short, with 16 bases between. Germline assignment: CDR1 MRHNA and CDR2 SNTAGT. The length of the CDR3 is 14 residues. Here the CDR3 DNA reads TGTGCCAGCAGTGAAGAAGCCGGATTGTCCGGCTACACCTTC. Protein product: CASSEEAGLSGYTF.